The source of this T cell receptor (beta chain) is a study of cytomegalovirus exposure and HLA in healthy donors. Study-wide findings and caveats: Generally TCR sequences proved uncommon, though certain public TCRs appeared in numerous donors. Cytomegalovirus-associated status was assigned to more than 150 TCR beta chains. Segments of the TCR beta V type were, in most cases, productive about 87% or about 30% of the time in an earlier analysis.

The CDR3 consists of 15 residues. Germline V gene data show CDR1 as SNHLY and CDR2 as FYNNEI. Vbeta (60) and Jbeta (13) primers were used in the PCR. The repertoire was sequenced with immunoSEQ multiplex PCR; TCRdb's copy has only in-frame clones and lacks some. This table holds about 140,000 clones, roughly a tenth found once. The donors comprised healthy bone marrow donors. As concerns this clone: No antigen is known for it.

The source material was PBMCs. V gene TRBV2 combines with J gene TRBJ2-5, with D possibly matching TRBD1 (6 bases). The J call is in doubt because the DNA end fits TRBJ2-7 better. The TCR originated in a male donor in good health and CMV-seronegative. The CDR3 DNA sequence: TGTGCCAGCAGTGAACGTCAGGGGTGGGCCTACGAGCAGTACTTC. Protein product: CASSERQGWAYEQYF.